This T cell receptor (beta chain) emerged from a study of blood T cell repertoires in COVID-19. In the original analysis: Reference gene primer amplification in the assay estimated nucleated cell counts. Measured with immunoSEQ multiplex PCR; TCRdb has only the in-frame clones, and not every one. Clonal size and the V and J genes are those of that table, whereas D and trimming came from the DNA. The repertoire has about 59,000 clones, 81% of them found once; the top ten carry under 30%. The junction had 9 bases not matched to a gene; V was cut back by 8 bases and J by 3 bases. This CDR3 is built from 13 residues. The germline gives CDR1 SQVTM, CDR2 ANQGSEA.

The clonotype comes from a woman aged 80 or over with active or convalescent COVID-19. Input material: peripheral blood. The chain employs TRBV29-1 and TRBJ1-2; 7 nucleotides match TRBD1. CDR3 DNA: TGCAGCACGGACAGGTCAACATACTATGGCTACACCTTC. Amino acid sequence: CSTDRSTYYGYTF.